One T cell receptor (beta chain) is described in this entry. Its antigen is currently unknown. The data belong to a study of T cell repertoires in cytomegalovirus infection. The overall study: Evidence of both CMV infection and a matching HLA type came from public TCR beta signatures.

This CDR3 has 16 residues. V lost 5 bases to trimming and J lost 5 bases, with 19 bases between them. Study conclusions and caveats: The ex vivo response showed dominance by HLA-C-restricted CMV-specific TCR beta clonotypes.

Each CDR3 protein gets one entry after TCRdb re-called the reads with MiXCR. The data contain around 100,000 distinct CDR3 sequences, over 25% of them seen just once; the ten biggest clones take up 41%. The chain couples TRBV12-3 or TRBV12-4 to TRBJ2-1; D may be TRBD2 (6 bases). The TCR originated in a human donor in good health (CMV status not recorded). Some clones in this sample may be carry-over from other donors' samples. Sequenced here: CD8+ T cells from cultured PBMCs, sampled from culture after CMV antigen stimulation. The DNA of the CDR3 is TGTGCCAGCAGTCGTACCGGGACTCCTAACCACAATGAGCAGTTCTTC. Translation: CASSRTGTPNHNEQFF.